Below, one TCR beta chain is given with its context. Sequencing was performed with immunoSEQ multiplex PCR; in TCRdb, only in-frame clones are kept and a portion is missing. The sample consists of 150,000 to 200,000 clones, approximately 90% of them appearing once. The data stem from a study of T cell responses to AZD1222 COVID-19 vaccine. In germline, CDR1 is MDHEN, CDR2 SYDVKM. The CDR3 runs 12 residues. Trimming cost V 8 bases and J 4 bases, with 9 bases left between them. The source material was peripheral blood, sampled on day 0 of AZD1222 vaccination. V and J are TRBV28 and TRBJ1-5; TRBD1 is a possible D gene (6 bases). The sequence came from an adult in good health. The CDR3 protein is CASETGNQPQHF. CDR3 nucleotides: TGTGCCAGCGAAACAGGGAATCAGCCCCAGCATTTT.